Shown below are 17 T cell receptor beta chains from a single sample sequenced in a study of T-cell reconstitution after alpha-beta-depleted transplantation in children listed by TCRdb under 2016. According to the study, the label for this sample's treatment or condition signals: allogeneic hematopoietic cell transplantation with graft depleted of TCRalphabeta T cells and CD19 B cells. Library preparation employed PCR. The sequencer listed for this sample is Illumina HiSeq 2500. To normalize quantification of the TCRbeta repertoire, the TCR libraries were built with molecular barcoding that relied on unique molecular identifiers. TCRdb handled the public reads itself, with Q25 trimming in fastp and clone calling in MiXCR, and kept productive beta chains. Under each unique CDR3 protein, matching rows form one entry showing the most common genes and DNA. This sample gives hundreds of thousands of distinct CDR3 sequences in total; more than 20% of them show up just once. The ten largest account for about 2.8% of the sample.

The starting material was PBMCs, obtained before TCRalphabeta/CD19-depleted stem cell transplant. These receptors were collected from a girl aged 2 to 10 with Fanconi anemia, due to receive a stem cell transplant.

This clonotype was picked up a small number of times. The chain combines TRBV12-3 or TRBV12-4 with TRBJ2-1; 12 bases agree with TRBD2. V dropped 6 bases and J dropped 6; count of bases not matched to a gene: 3. This CDR3 comprises 14 residues. The CDR3 DNA sequence: TGTGCCAGCAGAAGGACTAGCGGGACCAATGAGCAGTTCTTC. This translates into CASRRTSGTNEQFF.

The rearrangement joins TRBV12-5 to TRBJ2-1, with D possibly matching TRBD2 (6 bases). Germline CDR1 is LGHNT and CDR2 is FRNRAP. The CDR3 runs to 17 residues. V was pared by 3 bases and J by 0 bases, with 15 bases between. CDR3 in amino acids: CASGFVGGGSSYNEQFF. The CDR3 nucleotides read TGTGCTAGTGGTTTCGTGGGGGGTGGAAGCTCCTACAATGAGCAGTTCTTC.

This clonotype was recorded at least ten times. V gene TRBV20-1 combines with J gene TRBJ2-1; perhaps TRBD2 as D (5 bases). Trimming took off 0 bases at V and 1 base at J, with 10 bases between the two ends. The germline CDR1 and CDR2 sequences are DFQATT and SNEGSKA (reference sequence). CDR3 length: 15 amino acids. CDR3 nucleotides: TGCAGTGCTAGAGATATTAGCGCGTCCTACAATGAGCAGTTCTTC. It is translated as CSARDISASYNEQFF.

V is TRBV28 and J is TRBJ2-1; TRBD2 agrees at 7 bases. The germline gives CDR1 MDHEN, CDR2 SYDVKM. This CDR3 is 16 amino acids long. V was clipped by 1 base and J by 2 bases; unmatched bases: 5. Here the CDR3 reads CASSLSGGSAYNEQFF. The CDR3 bases are TGTGCCAGCAGTTTATCAGGCGGGAGTGCCTACAATGAGCAGTTCTTC.

CDR3 sequence reads: CASSLGFTGELFF. For the CDR3, the DNA is TGTGCCAGCAGTTTGGGATTCACCGGGGAGCTGTTTTTT. The chain has TRBV6-2 or TRBV6-3 and TRBJ2-2; D remains unclear. CDR3 length: 13 residues. V was cut by 4 bases and J by 4 bases, with 7 bases left in between. Germline values: CDR1 MNHEY, CDR2 SVGEGT.

The chain uses TRBV20-1 and TRBJ2-5; D is ambiguous. The ends were cut back, 4 bases at V and 2 bases at J, with 11 bases in the middle. This CDR3 is 13 amino acids long. Germline CDR1 reads DFQATT; CDR2 reads SNEGSKA (reference sequence). The CDR3 sequence is CSAIAGPQETQYF. CDR3 sequence (DNA): TGCAGTGCTATCGCCGGACCACAAGAGACCCAGTACTTC.

This clonotype was seen a handful of times. The J gene is TRBJ2-3, the V gene TRBV5-1; D gene ambiguous. The germline V and J ends were trimmed by 0 bases and 6 bases, with 8 bases remaining between them. The germline CDR1 and CDR2 sequences are SGHRS and YFSETQ. The CDR3 has 13 residues. CDR3 sequence (DNA): TGCGCCAGCAGCTTGGCATCGAGGGATACGCAGTATTTT. Translated: CASSLASRDTQYF.

The V and J genes are TRBV20-1 and TRBJ2-6, with D uncertain. Germline CDR1 and CDR2: DFQATT and SNEGSKA (reference sequence). This CDR3 has 16 amino acids. Deletions cut 0 bases from V and 0 bases from J, with 9 bases between. CDR3 region: CSAREARPSGANVLTF. CDR3 sequence (DNA): TGCAGTGCTAGAGAAGCCCGACCCTCTGGGGCCAACGTCCTGACTTTC.

This clonotype was seen more than once but under ten times. This chain links TRBV6-4 with TRBJ2-3; D could derive from TRBD1 or TRBD2 (5 bases each). From germline, CDR1 is MRHNA and CDR2 SNTAGT. The CDR3 has 14 amino acids. V dropped 4 bases and J dropped 5 bases, with 13 bases sitting between them. The CDR3 sequence is CASSVWGRGDTQYF. In DNA, the CDR3 is TGTGCCAGCAGTGTCTGGGGGAGAGGAGATACGCAGTATTTT.

In its sample, this clonotype was seen many times. The CDR3 loop is CSVWGANVLTF. Written as DNA, the CDR3 is TGCAGCGTTTGGGGGGCCAACGTCCTGACTTTC. The J gene is TRBJ2-6, the V gene TRBV29-1, with D uncertain. V lost 5 bases, J lost 4 bases, and 3 bases lay in between. The CDR3 consists of 11 residues. Germline V gene lookup returns CDR1 SQVTM and CDR2 ANQGSEA.

This sequence joins TRBV12-3 or TRBV12-4 and TRBJ2-2; possible D gene TRBD2, 6 bases. CDR3 size: 15 residues. With 5 bases removed from V and 3 bases from J, the gap between germline ends came to 13 bases. The CDR3 region has the DNA TGTGCCAGCAGTCCCGGGACTTTAGACACCGGGGAGCTGTTTTTT. This encodes CASSPGTLDTGELFF.

This clonotype was seen only a few times. The rearrangement joins TRBV7-2 to TRBJ2-1; no clear D gene. V shed 6 bases and J shed 6 bases, with 12 bases lying between them. Germline V gene data show CDR1 as SGHTA and CDR2 as FQGNSA. This CDR3 is built from 13 residues. For the CDR3, the DNA is TGTGCCAGCAGGCGAATCCCTGTCAATGAGCAGTTCTTC. Translating it yields CASRRIPVNEQFF.

V usage is TRBV7-3 and J usage is TRBJ2-3; TRBD2 aligns across 13 bases. This CDR3 comprises 16 residues. CDR1 and CDR2 from the germline V gene are SGHTA and FQGTGA. V lost 5 bases, J lost 4 bases, and 6 bases stayed unmatched. The CDR3 here is CASSPGLAGAADTQYF. In nucleotides, the CDR3 is TGTGCCAGCAGCCCCGGACTAGCGGGGGCCGCAGATACGCAGTATTTT. The variable domain in full, completed from reference TRBV7-3 and TRBJ2-3, reads GAGVSQTPSNKVTEKGKYVELRCDPISGHTALYWYRQSLGQGPEFLIYFQGTGAADDSGLPNDRFFAVRPEGSVSTLKIQRTERGDSAVYLCASSPGLAGAADTQYFGPGTRLTVL.

There are many counts of this clonotype. The chain employs TRBV20-1 and TRBJ2-1; 11 bases are a match to TRBD2. V was clipped by 6 bases and J by 4 bases; unmatched bases: 8. This CDR3 comprises 15 residues. CDR1 and CDR2 (germline): DFQATT, SNEGSKA (reference sequence). CDR3 region: CSARLAGSGYNEQFF. CDR3 sequence (DNA): TGCAGTGCCAGACTAGCGGGATCAGGATACAATGAGCAGTTCTTC.

The rearrangement uses TRBV6-2 or TRBV6-3 and TRBJ2-1; D not resolved. Trimming pared 5 bases from V and 4 bases from J, leaving 15 bases between. Germline lookup yields CDR1 MNHEY and CDR2 SVGEGT. CDR3 length: 15 amino acids. The DNA for the CDR3 is TGTGCCAGCAGTAGGACCCAAAGGCCTTACAATGAGCAGTTCTTC. As protein: CASSRTQRPYNEQFF.

The chain is built from TRBV28 and TRBJ2-6; D is possibly TRBD1 (5 bases). CDR1 is MDHEN, CDR2 SYDVKM, per germline. V was cut by 1 base and J by 1 base, with 5 bases left in between. This CDR3 is built from 15 residues. The CDR3 DNA reads TGTGCCAGCAGTTTATCAGGGTCTGGGGCCAACGTCCTGACTTTC. Translating gives CASSLSGSGANVLTF.

The chain recombines TRBV6-5 with TRBJ2-7; D is perhaps TRBD1 (6 bases). This CDR3 has 16 residues. V was cut by 2 bases and J by 3 bases, with 17 bases left in between. In germline, CDR1 is MNHEY, CDR2 SVGAGI. CDR3 region: CASSYALQGAGYEQYF. CDR3 coding DNA: TGTGCCAGCAGTTACGCATTACAGGGCGCGGGCTACGAGCAGTACTTC.